The 9 T cell receptor beta chains in this list originate from one sample, sequenced in a study of identical twins. Each CDR3 protein gets one entry after TCRdb re-called the 5' RACE reads with MiXCR. This table holds about 900,000 distinct CDR3 sequences, over 9% found once. This sample was shared with a second study, whose subject was yellow fever vaccine responses in identical twins.

Sequenced sample: PBMCs. The receptors stem from a woman under 30 in good health.

This chain links TRBV10-3 with TRBJ2-5, with 9 bases aligning to TRBD2. J gave up 3 bases and V 8 bases, and 10 bases lay outside the gene matches. The CDR3 extends over 15 amino acids. Germline V gene data show CDR1 as ENHRY and CDR2 as SYGVKD. CDR3 sequence reads: CAIRPGSGRKETQYF. In nucleotides, the CDR3 is TGTGCCATCCGCCCGGGGAGCGGGAGGAAAGAGACCCAGTACTTC.

This clonotype has a handful of counts. J is TRBJ2-2 and V is TRBV20-1, with D perhaps TRBD2 (5 bases). The length of the CDR3 is 16 residues. Germline values: CDR1 DFQATT, CDR2 SNEGSKA (reference sequence). V was shortened by 0 bases and J by 7 bases, with 18 bases between the two germline ends. CDR3 residues: CSARDGRGRWGGELFF. The CDR3 DNA sequence: TGCAGTGCTAGAGATGGTAGAGGGCGCTGGGGCGGGGAGCTGTTTTTT.

V is TRBV12-3 or TRBV12-4 and J is TRBJ1-6; a weak D match, TRBD1 (6 bases). With 5 bases removed from V and 10 bases from J, the gap between germline ends came to 18 bases. This CDR3 comprises 15 residues. CDR3 nucleotides: TGTGCCAGCAGTCCCTATCGTAGACAGGTGTCACCCCTCCACTTT. It translates to CASSPYRRQVSPLHF.

V usage is TRBV7-9 and J usage is TRBJ2-5; the D is unclear. Germline CDR1 is SEHNR and CDR2 is FQNEAQ (reference sequence). Trimming shortened V by 3 bases and J by 4 bases, and 18 bases separated the two germline ends. The CDR3 spans 16 residues. CDR3 in DNA: TGTGCCAGCAGCTTGGATGGGCGCCCGGCAGGAGAGACCCAGTACTTC. Its protein is CASSLDGRPAGETQYF.

This clonotype was counted only a few times. The rearrangement links TRBV4-1 to TRBJ1-1, with D perhaps TRBD1 (6 bases). The V gene's germline CDR1 is MGHRA and CDR2 YSYEKL. Deletions cut 7 bases from V and 3 bases from J, with 24 bases between. This CDR3 is 17 amino acids long. For the CDR3, the DNA is TGCGCCAGCAAGGGTGTGATTGACAGGAAAAGGGACACTGAAGCTTTCTTT. Translated: CASKGVIDRKRDTEAFF.

This clonotype turned up a few times. The chain employs TRBV5-1 and TRBJ2-5, with D possibly TRBD1 on 5 matching bases. V was pared by 6 bases and J by 5 bases, with 14 bases between. This CDR3 region has 13 residues. In germline, CDR1 is SGHRS, CDR2 YFSETQ. This CDR3 is CASTASPGETQYF. In DNA, the CDR3 is TGCGCCAGCACCGCATCACCAGGGGAGACCCAGTACTTC.

There are many counts of this clonotype. This rearrangement joins TRBV7-9 to TRBJ2-7; D is perhaps TRBD1 (6 bases). CDR1 and CDR2 (germline): SEHNR, FQNEAQ (reference sequence). The CDR3 is 13 amino acids. V was clipped by 5 bases and J by 2 bases, with 10 bases between them. CDR3 amino acids: CASSPTGTYEQYF. CDR3 bases: TGTGCCAGCAGCCCGACAGGAACCTACGAGCAGTACTTC.

The J gene is TRBJ2-2, the V gene TRBV10-3, with D perhaps being TRBD1 or TRBD2 (5 bases each). Deletions cut 0 bases from V and 0 bases from J, with 8 bases between. CDR1 and CDR2 from the germline V gene are ENHRY and SYGVKD. CDR3 length: 16 amino acids. The CDR3 DNA reads TGTGCCATCAGTGAGTCGGGACGATCGAACACCGGGGAGCTGTTTTTT. It yields the protein CAISESGRSNTGELFF.

This clonotype was seen a few times. Here the CDR3 reads CASGGGAVNSPLHF. CDR3 coding DNA: TGTGCCAGCGGGGGTGGGGCCGTGAATTCACCCCTCCACTTT. The chain links TRBV9 to TRBJ1-6, with D possibly matching TRBD1 (5 bases). The CDR3 length is 14 residues. The germline V gene has CDR1 SGDLS and CDR2 YYNGEE. Trimming removed 7 bases at V and 7 bases at J, with 15 bases between.